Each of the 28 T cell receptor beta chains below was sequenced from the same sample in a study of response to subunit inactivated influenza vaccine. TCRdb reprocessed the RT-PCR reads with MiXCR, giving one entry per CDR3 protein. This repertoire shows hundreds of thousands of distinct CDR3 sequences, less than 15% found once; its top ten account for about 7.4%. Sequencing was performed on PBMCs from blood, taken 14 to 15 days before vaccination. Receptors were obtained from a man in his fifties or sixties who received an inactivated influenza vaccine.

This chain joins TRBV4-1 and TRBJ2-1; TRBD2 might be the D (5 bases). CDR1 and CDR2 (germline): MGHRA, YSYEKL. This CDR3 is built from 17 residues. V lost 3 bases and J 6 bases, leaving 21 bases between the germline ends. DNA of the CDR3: TGCGCCAGCAGCCAGGCCGGGTCGGGGAGCTTGGGCAATGAGCAGTTCTTC. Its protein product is CASSQAGSGSLGNEQFF.

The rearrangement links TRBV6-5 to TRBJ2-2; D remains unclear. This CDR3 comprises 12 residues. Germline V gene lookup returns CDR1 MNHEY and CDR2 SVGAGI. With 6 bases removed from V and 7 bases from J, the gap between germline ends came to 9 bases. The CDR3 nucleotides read TGTGCCAGCAGCCTTTATGGCGGGGAGCTGTTTTTT. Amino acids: CASSLYGGELFF.

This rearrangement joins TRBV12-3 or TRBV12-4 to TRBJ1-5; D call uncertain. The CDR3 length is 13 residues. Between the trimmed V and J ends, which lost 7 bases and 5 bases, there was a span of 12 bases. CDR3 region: CASKGRRDQPQHF. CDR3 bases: TGTGCCAGCAAAGGCCGGAGGGATCAGCCCCAGCATTTT.

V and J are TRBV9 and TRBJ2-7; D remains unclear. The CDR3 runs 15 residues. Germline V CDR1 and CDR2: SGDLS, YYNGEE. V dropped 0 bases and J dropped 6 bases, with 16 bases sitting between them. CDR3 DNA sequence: TGTGCCAGCAGCGTAGCTTCCGGCCCACTCTCCGAGCAGTACTTC. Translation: CASSVASGPLSEQYF.

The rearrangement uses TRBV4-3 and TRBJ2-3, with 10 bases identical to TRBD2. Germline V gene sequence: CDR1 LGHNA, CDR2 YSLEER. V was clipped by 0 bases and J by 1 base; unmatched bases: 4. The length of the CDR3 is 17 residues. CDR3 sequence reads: CASSQEITSGGTDTQYF. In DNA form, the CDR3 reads TGCGCCAGCAGCCAAGAGATCACTAGCGGGGGCACAGATACGCAGTATTTT.

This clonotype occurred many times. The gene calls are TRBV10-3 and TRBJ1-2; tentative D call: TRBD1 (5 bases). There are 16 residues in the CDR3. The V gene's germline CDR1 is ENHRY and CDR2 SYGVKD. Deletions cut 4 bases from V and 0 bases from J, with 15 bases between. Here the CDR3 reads CAISVFIRGTNYGYTF. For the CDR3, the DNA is TGTGCCATCAGTGTTTTTATAAGGGGTACTAACTATGGCTACACCTTC.

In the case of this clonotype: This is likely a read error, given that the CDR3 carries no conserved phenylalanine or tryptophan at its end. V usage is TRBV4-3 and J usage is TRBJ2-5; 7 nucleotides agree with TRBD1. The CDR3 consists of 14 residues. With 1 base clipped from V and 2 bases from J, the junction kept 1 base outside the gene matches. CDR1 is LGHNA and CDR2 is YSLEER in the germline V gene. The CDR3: CASSQVGQQETQYL. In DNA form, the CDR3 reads TGCGCCAGCAGCCAAGTGGGACAGCAAGAGACCCAGTACCTC.

The CDR3: CASSSSIAGITYEQYF. CDR3 DNA: TGTGCCAGCAGCTCTTCTATAGCGGGAATTACCTACGAGCAGTACTTC. This chain links TRBV6-1 with TRBJ2-7, with 8 bases aligning to TRBD2. Germline assignment: CDR1 MNHNS and CDR2 SASEGT. The CDR3 has 16 amino acids. Losses at the gene ends were 6 bases for V and 2 bases for J; bases not matched to a gene: 12.

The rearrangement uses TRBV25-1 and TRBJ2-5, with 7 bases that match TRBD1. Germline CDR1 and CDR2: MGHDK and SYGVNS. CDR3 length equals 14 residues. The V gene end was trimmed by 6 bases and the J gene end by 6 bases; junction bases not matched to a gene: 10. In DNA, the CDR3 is TGTGCCAGCAGAGAGACAGGGAAGGCCCAGACCCAGTACTTC. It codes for CASRETGKAQTQYF. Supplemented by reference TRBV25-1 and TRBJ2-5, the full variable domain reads EADIYQTPRYLVIGTGKKITLECSQTMGHDKMYWYQQDPGMELHLIHYSYGVNSTEKGDLSSESTVSRIRTEHFPLTLESARPSHTSQYLCASRETGKAQTQYFGPGTRLLVL.

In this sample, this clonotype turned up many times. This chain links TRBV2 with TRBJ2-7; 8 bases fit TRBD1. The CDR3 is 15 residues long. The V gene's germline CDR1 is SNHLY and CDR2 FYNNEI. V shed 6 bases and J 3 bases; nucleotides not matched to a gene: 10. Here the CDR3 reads CASRRDGTGFYEQYF. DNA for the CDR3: TGTGCCAGCAGGAGGGATGGGACAGGCTTCTACGAGCAGTACTTC.

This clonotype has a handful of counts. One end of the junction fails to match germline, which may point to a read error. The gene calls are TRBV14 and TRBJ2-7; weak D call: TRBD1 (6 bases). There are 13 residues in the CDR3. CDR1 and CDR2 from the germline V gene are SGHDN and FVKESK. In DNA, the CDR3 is TGTGCCAGCAGCCAAGATACGGGACACGGCATTTGCTTC. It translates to CASSQDTGHGICF.

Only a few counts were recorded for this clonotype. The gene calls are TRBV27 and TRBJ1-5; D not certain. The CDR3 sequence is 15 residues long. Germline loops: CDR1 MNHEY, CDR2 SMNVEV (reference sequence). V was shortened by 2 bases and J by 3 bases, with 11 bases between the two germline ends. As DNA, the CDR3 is TGTGCCAGCAGTTTAAGACGGACGATCAATCAGCCCCAGCATTTT. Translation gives CASSLRRTINQPQHF.

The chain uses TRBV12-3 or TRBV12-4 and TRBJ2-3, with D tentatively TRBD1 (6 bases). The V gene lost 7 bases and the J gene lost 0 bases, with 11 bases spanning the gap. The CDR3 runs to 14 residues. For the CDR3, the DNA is TGTGCCAGCAAAACGGGACATAGCACAGATACGCAGTATTTT. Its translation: CASKTGHSTDTQYF.

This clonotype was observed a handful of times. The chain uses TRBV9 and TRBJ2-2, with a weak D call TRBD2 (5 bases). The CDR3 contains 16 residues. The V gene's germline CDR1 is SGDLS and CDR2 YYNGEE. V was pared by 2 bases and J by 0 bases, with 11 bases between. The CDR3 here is CASSVGGNANTGELFF. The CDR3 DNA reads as TGTGCCAGCAGCGTCGGAGGAAACGCGAACACCGGGGAGCTGTTTTTT. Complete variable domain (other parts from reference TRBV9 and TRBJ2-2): DSGVTQTPKHLITATGQRVTLRCSPRSGDLSVYWYQQSLDQGLQFLIQYYNGEERAKGNILERFSAQQFPDLHSELNLSSLELGDSALYFCASSVGGNANTGELFFGEGSRLTVL.

CDR3 sequence (DNA): TGTGCCAGCAGTTTAGTCCGCTCGGCTCAGCCCCAGCATTTT. The encoded protein is CASSLVRSAQPQHF. The V call is TRBV12-3 or TRBV12-4, the J call TRBJ1-5; D gene ambiguous. V was clipped by 1 base and J by 6 bases, with 10 bases between them. The CDR3 length is 14 residues.

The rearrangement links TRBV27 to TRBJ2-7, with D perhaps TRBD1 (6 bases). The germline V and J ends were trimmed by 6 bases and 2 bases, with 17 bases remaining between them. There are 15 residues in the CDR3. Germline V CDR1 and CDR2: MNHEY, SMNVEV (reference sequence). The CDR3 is CASSRGGVKTYEQYF. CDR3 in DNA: TGTGCCAGCAGCCGAGGGGGTGTTAAGACCTACGAGCAGTACTTC.

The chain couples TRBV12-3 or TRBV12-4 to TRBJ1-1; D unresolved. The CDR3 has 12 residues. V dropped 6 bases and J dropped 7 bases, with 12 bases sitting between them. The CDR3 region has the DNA TGTGCCAGCAGCCCGGGGAGGGTTGAAGCTTTCTTT. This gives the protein CASSPGRVEAFF.

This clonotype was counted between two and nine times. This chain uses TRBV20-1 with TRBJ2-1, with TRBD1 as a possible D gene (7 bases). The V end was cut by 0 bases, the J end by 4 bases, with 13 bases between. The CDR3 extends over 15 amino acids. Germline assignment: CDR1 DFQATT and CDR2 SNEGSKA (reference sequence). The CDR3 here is CSARDPGGSYNEQFF. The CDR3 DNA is TGCAGTGCTAGAGATCCAGGGGGGAGTTACAATGAGCAGTTCTTC.

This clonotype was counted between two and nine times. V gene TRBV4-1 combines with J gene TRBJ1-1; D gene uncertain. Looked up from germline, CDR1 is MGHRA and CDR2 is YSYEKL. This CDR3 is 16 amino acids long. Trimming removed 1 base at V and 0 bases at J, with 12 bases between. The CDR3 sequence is CASSQAHQVMNTEAFF. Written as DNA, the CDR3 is TGCGCCAGCAGCCAAGCTCACCAGGTAATGAACACTGAAGCTTTCTTT.

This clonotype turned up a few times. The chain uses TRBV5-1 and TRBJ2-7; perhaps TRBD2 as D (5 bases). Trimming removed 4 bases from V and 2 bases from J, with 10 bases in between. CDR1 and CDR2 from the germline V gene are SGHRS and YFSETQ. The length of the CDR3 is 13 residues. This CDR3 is CASSESGTYEQYF. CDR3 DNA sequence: TGCGCCAGCAGCGAGTCCGGGACCTACGAGCAGTACTTC.

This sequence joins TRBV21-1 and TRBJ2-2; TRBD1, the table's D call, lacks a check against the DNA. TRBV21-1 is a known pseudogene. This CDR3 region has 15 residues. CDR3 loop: CASSGQGPNTGELFF. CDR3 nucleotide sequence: TGTGCCAGCAGCGGACAGGGCCCGAACACCGGGGAGCTGTTTTTT.

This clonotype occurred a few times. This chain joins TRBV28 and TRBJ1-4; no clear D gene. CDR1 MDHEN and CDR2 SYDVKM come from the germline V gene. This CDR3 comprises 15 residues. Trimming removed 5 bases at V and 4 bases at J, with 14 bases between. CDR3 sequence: CASSILGYGNEKLFF. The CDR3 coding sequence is TGTGCCAGCAGTATATTAGGGTATGGTAATGAAAAACTGTTTTTT.

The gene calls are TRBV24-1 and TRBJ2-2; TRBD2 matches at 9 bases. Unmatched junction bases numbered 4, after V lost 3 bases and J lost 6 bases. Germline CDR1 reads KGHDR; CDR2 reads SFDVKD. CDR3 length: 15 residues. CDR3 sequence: CATSDGLALAGELFF. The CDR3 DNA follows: TGTGCCACCAGTGATGGACTAGCGTTGGCCGGGGAGCTGTTTTTT.

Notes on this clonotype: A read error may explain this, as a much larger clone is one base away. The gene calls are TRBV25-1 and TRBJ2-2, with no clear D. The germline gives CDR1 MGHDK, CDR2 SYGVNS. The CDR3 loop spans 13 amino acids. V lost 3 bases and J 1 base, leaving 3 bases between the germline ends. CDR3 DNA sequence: TGTGCCAGCAGTGAGTGGAACACCGGGGAGCTGTTTTTT. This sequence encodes CASSEWNTGELFF.

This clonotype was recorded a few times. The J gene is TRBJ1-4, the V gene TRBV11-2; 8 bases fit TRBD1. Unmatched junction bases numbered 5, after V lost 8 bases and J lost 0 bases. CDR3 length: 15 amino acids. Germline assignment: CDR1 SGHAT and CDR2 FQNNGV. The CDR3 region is CASGGQVATNEKLFF. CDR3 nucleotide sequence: TGTGCCAGCGGGGGACAGGTTGCAACTAATGAAAAACTGTTTTTT.

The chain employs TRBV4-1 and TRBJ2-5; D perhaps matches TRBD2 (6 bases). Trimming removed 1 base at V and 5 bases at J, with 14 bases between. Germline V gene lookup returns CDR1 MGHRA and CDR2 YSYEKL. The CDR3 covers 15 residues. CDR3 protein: CASSQVTSPWETQYF. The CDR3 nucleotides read TGCGCCAGCAGCCAAGTTACTAGCCCCTGGGAGACCCAGTACTTC.

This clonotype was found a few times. In DNA, the CDR3 is TGTGCCAGCAGCTCCTCCAGGGTGGGGGACACTGAAGCTTTCTTT. The encoded protein is CASSSSRVGDTEAFF. The rearrangement joins TRBV7-8 to TRBJ1-1; weak D call: TRBD1 (5 bases). CDR3 length equals 15 residues. Germline lookup yields CDR1 SGHVS and CDR2 FQNEAQ. Trimming cost V 4 bases and J 3 bases, with 15 bases left between them.

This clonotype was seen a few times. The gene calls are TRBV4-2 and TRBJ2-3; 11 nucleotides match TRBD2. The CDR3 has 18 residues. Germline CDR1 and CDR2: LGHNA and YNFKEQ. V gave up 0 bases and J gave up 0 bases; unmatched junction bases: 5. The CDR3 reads CASSQELAGGASTDTQYF. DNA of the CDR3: TGTGCCAGCAGCCAAGAGCTAGCGGGAGGTGCTAGCACAGATACGCAGTATTTT.